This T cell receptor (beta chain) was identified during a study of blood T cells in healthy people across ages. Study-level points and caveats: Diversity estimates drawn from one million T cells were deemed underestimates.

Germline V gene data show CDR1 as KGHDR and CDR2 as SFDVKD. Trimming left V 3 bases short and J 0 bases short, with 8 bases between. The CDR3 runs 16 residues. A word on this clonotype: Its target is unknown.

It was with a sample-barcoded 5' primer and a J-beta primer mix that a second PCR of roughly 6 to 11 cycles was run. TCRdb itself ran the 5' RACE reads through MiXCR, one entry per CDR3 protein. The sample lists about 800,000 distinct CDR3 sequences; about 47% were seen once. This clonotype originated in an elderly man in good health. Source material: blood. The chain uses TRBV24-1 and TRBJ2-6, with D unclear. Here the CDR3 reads CATSDPQASGANVLTF. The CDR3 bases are TGTGCCACCAGTGATCCGCAGGCCTCTGGGGCCAACGTCCTGACTTTC.